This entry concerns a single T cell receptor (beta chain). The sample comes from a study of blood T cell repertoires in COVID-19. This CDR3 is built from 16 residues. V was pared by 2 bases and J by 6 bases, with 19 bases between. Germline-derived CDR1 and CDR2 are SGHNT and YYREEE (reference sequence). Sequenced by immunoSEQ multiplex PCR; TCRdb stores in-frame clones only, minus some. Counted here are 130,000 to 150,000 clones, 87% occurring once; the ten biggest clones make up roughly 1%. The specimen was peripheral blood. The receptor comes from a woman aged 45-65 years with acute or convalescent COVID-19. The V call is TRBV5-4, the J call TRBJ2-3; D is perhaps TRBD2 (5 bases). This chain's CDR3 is CASSLGMSRSGDTQYF. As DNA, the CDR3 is TGTGCCAGCAGCTTAGGTATGTCCCGCTCGGGGGATACGCAGTATTTT.